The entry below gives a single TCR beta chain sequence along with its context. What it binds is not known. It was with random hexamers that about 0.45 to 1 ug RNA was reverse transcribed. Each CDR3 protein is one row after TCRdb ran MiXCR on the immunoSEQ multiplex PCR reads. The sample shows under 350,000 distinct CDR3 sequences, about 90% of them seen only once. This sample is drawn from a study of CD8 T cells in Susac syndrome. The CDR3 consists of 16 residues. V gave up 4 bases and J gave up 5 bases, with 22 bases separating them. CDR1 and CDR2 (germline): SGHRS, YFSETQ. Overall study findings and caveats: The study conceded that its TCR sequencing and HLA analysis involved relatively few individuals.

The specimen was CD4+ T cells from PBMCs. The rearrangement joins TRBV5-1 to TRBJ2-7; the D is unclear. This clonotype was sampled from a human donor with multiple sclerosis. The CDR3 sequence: CASSQTWAGGIDEQYF. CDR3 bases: TGCGCCAGCAGCCAGACCTGGGCAGGTGGCATCGACGAGCAGTACTTC.